In this sample, the clone carrying this T cell receptor (beta chain) is medium-sized. No treatment had been given to any patient before thyroid surgery. Germline V CDR1 and CDR2: MNHNS, SASEGT. The CDR3 extends over 16 amino acids. V dropped 0 bases and J dropped 2 bases, with 11 bases sitting between them. The sample comes from a study of metastatic and nonmetastatic thyroid tumors. Study processing details: Clinicopathological groups differed in CDR3, with these differences serving to build a distant-metastasis classifier for papillary thyroid cancer. MiXCR was used by TCRdb to re-call the PCR reads. TCRdb, not the original authors, processed these V and J calls. The repertoire includes some 21,000 clones, approximately 11% of them detected once, and 25% to 30% sits in the top ten.

The chain joins TRBV6-1 to TRBJ1-3; D is unresolved. Sequenced material: blood. The origin of this receptor is a female donor with papillary thyroid cancer or a benign thyroid nodule (not recorded which). Some clones in this sample may be carry-over from other donors' samples. The CDR3 spells CASSEASLLTGNTIYF. The CDR3 bases are TGTGCCAGCAGTGAAGCGTCCCTCCTGACTGGAAACACCATATATTTT.